This T cell receptor (beta chain) was retrieved from a study of CXCR3-negative and CXCR3-positive naive CD8 T cells. Libraries were UMI-labeled 5' RACE TRB cDNA. TCRdb reprocessed the 5' RACE reads and stores each CDR3 protein as one record, lacking DNA. The sample table sets out 150,000 to 180,000 distinct CDR3 sequences. Whole-study findings and limits: Fresh PBMCs went into most assays, and CXCR3 expression partly declined after cryopreservation. TRBV-TRBJ usage was similar across naive CXCR3 subsets but distinct in memory cells. The study found more hydrophobic TRB CDR3s in CXCR3-positive naive cells than in CXCR3-negative naive cells. Comparably high diversity was seen in both naive subsets, and much lower diversity in memory CD8+ cells.

Definition of naive CD8+ T cells rested on a CD45RO-CCR7+CD27+CD95- profile. As for this clonotype: What it binds is not known.

Specimen: naive CXCR3+ CD8+ T cells from blood. The subset was: CD45RO-CCR7+CD27+CD95- naive CD8+ T cells expressing CXCR3 (TNR3+). This sequence was found in a human donor in good health. Some clones in this sample may be carry-over from other donors' samples.

CDR3: CAGSPPRMETQYF. This chain connects TRBV3-1 to TRBJ2-5. Germline CDR1 is LGHDT and CDR2 is YNNKEL (reference sequence). This CDR3 spans 13 amino acids.